The subject of this entry is one T cell receptor (beta chain). Unique molecular identifiers featured in how the TCRbeta library was prepared. TCRdb processed the PCR reads anew with MiXCR; each CDR3 protein has one entry. The table includes a few hundred thousand distinct CDR3 sequences, 9% to 12% detected once. CDR1 and CDR2 from the germline V gene are SGHNT and YENEEA. The length of the CDR3 is 16 residues. The ends were cut back, 5 bases at V and 0 bases at J, with 15 bases in the middle. This record comes from a study of T-cell reconstitution after alpha-beta-depleted transplantation in children.

The chain combines TRBV11-3 with TRBJ2-3, with D unclear. The receptor was derived from a human donor who donated a stem cell graft to a child with acute lymphoblastic leukemia. The material was PBMCs from the stem cell graft donor, obtained from the stem cell graft. This chain's CDR3 is CASSPAFGSSTDTQYF. CDR3 nucleotide sequence: TGTGCCAGCAGCCCGGCGTTCGGTTCAAGCACAGATACGCAGTATTTT.